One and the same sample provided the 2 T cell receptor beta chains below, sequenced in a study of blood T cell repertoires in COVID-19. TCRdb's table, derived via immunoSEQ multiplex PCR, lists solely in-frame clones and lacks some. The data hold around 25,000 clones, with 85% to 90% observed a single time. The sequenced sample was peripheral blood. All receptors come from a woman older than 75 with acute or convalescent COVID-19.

The CDR3 sequence: CASSPPGHQSTDTQYF. The CDR3 DNA reads TGTGCCAGCAGCCCCCCGGGACACCAAAGCACAGATACGCAGTATTTT. The chain uses TRBV7-9 and TRBJ2-3, with D tentatively TRBD1 (6 bases). V was shortened by 5 bases and J by 0 bases, with 15 bases between the two germline ends. In germline, CDR1 is SEHNR, CDR2 FQNEAQ (reference sequence). The CDR3 has 16 amino acids.

The CDR3 bases are TGTGCCAGCAGTTACCCAGGGGTATCTAACTATGGCTACACCTTC. Its protein is CASSYPGVSNYGYTF. The chain employs TRBV6-6 and TRBJ1-2; TRBD1 might be the D (6 bases). The CDR3 is 15 amino acids. Trimming shortened V by 2 bases and J by 0 bases, and 10 bases separated the two germline ends. The germline V gene encodes CDR1 MNHNY and CDR2 SVGAGI (reference sequence).